The T cell receptor beta chain under discussion was sequenced for a study of T cell responses to AZD1222 COVID-19 vaccine. The repertoire was sequenced with immunoSEQ multiplex PCR; TCRdb's copy has only in-frame clones and lacks some. The sample lists fewer than 200,000 clones, 85% to 95% occurring once. Regarding the study as a whole: As reported, nearly half of all spike-specific TCRs target variant regions that are unmutated.

There are 15 residues in the CDR3. The germline gives CDR1 SGHRS, CDR2 YFSETQ. V was trimmed by 0 bases and J by 4 bases, leaving 13 bases between them. In the case of this clone: Its specificity is not known.

The sample in question was peripheral blood, obtained on day 0 of AZD1222 vaccination. The genes are TRBV5-1 and TRBJ1-2; no clear D gene. This receptor was obtained from an adult in good health. The CDR3 DNA follows: TGCGCCAGCAGCTTGGAACTCTCCGTCTCCTATGGCTACACCTTC. This encodes CASSLELSVSYGYTF.